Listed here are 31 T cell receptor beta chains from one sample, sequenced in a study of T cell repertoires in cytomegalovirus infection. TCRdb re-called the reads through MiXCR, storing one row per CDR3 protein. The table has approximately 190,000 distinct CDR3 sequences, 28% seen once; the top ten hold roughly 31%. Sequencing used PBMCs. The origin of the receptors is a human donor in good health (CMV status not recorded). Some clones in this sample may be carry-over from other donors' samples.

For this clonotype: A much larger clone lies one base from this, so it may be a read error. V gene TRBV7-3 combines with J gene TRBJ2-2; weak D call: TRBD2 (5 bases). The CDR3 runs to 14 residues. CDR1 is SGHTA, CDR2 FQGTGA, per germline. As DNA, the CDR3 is TGTGCCAGCAGCGCATCCCCAGGAGCCGGGGAGCTGTCTTTT. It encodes CASSASPGAGELSF. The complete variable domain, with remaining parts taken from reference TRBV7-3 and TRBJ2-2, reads GAGVSQTPSNKVTEKGKYVELRCDPISGHTALYWYRQSLGQGPEFLIYFQGTGAADDSGLPNDRFFAVRPEGSVSTLKIQRTERGDSAVYLCASSASPGAGELSFGEGSRLTVL.

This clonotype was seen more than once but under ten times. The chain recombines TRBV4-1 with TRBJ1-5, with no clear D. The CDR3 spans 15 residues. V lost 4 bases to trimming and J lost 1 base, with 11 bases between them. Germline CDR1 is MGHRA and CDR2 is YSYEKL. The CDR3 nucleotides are TGCGCCAGCAGCCTGGTTTTGATGAGCAATCAGCCCCAGCATTTT. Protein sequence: CASSLVLMSNQPQHF.

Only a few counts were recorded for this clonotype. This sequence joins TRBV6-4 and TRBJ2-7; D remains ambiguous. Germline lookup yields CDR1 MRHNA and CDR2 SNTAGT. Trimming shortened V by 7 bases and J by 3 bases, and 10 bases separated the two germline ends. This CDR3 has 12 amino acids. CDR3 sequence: CASKSEVYEQYF. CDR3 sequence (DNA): TGTGCCAGCAAAAGCGAGGTCTACGAGCAGTACTTC.

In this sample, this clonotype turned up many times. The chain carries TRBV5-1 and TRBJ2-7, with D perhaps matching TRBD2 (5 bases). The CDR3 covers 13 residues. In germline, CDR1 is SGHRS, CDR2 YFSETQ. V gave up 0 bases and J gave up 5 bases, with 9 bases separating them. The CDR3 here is CASSLAGENEQYF. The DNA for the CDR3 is TGCGCCAGCAGCTTGGCCGGGGAAAACGAGCAGTACTTC.

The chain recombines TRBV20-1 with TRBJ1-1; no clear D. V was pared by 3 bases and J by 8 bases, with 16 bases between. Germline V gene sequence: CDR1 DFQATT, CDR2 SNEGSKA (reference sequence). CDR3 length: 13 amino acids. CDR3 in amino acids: CSARGERVIEAFF. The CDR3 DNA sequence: TGCAGTGCTAGGGGCGAAAGGGTGATAGAAGCTTTCTTT.

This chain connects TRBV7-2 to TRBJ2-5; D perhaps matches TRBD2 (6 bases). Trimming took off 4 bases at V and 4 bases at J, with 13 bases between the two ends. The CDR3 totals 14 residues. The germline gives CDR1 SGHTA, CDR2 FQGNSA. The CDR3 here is CASSSQEGRETQYF. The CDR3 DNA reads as TGTGCCAGCAGCTCCCAGGAGGGGCGAGAGACCCAGTACTTC.

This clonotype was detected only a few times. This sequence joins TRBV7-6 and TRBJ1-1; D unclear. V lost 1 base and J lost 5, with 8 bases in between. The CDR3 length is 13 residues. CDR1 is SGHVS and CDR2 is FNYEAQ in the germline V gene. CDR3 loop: CASSLGTETEAFF. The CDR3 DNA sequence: TGTGCCAGCAGCTTAGGAACAGAAACTGAAGCTTTCTTT.

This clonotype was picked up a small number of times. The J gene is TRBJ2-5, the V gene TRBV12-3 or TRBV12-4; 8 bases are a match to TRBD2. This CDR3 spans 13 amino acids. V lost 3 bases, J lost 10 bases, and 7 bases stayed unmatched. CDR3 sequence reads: CASSFGGGGIQYF. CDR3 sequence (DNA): TGTGCCAGCAGTTTTGGGGGCGGGGGGATCCAGTACTTC.

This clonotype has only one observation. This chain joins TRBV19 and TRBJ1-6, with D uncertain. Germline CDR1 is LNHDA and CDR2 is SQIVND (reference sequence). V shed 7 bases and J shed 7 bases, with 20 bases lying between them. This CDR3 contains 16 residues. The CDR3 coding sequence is TGTGCCAGTACCCATTGTCGACGGAAGATCAATTCACCCCTCCACTTT. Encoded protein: CASTHCRRKINSPLHF. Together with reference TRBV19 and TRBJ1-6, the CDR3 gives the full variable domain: DGGITQSPKYLFRKEGQNVTLSCEQNLNHDAMYWYRQDPGQGLRLIYYSQIVNDFQKGDIAEGYSVSREKKESFPLTVTSAQKNPTAFYLCASTHCRRKINSPLHFGNGTRLTVT.

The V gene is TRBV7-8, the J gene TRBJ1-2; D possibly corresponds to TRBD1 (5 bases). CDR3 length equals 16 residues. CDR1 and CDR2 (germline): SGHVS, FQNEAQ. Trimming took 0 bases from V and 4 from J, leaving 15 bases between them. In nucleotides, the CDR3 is TGTGCCAGCAGCTTAGCAGACACGGGGCGCAGCTATGGCTACACCTTC. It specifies CASSLADTGRSYGYTF.

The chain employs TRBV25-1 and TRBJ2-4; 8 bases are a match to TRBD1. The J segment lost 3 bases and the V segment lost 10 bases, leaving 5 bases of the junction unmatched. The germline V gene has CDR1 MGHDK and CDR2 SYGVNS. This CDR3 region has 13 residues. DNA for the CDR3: TGTGCCACCGCGACAGGGGACAAAAACATTCAGTACTTC. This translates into CATATGDKNIQYF.

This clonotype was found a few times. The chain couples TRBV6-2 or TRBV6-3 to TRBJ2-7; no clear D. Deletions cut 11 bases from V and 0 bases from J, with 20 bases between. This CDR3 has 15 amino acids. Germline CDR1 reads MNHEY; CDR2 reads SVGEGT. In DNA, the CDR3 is TGTGCCCGCCCTCCACCGCAGGTGACCTCCTACGAGCAGTACTTC. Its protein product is CARPPPQVTSYEQYF.

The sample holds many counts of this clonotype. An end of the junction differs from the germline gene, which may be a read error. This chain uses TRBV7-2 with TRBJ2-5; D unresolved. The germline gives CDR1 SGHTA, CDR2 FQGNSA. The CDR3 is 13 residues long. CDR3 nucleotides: TGTGCTAGCAGCTTGGGCGTCCAAGAGACCCAGTACTTC. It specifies CASSLGVQETQYF.

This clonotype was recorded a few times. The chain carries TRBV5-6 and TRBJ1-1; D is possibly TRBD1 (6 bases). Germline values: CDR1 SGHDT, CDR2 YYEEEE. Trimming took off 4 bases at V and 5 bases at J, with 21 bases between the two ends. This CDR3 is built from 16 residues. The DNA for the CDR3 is TGTGCCAGCAGCCCCCAGCCCACAGGGAGGGAAACTGAAGCTTTCTTT. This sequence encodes CASSPQPTGRETEAFF.

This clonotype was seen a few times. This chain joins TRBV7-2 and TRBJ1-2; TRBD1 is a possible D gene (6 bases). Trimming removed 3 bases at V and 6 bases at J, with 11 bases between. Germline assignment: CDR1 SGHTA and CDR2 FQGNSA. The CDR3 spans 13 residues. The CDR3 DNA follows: TGTGCCAGCAGCTTCGGGGACAAGGATGGCTACACCTTC. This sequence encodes CASSFGDKDGYTF.

CDR3 sequence: CASSSVGTEAFF. CDR3 nucleotides: TGTGCCAGCAGTTCAGTCGGCACTGAAGCTTTCTTT. The chain uses TRBV6-5 and TRBJ1-1; D is ambiguous. Germline values: CDR1 MNHEY, CDR2 SVGAGI. The ends were cut back, 4 bases at V and 4 bases at J, with 7 bases in the middle. The CDR3 has 12 residues.

CDR3 sequence: CASSPKPFLDSSNQPQHF. The DNA for the CDR3 is TGTGCCAGCAGCCCCAAACCCTTCCTAGACAGTTCCAATCAGCCCCAGCATTTT. The V and J genes are TRBV7-2 and TRBJ1-5; D might be TRBD1 (5 bases). The CDR3 has 18 amino acids. Germline CDR1 is SGHTA and CDR2 is FQGNSA. V was trimmed by 5 bases and J by 3 bases, leaving 23 bases between them.

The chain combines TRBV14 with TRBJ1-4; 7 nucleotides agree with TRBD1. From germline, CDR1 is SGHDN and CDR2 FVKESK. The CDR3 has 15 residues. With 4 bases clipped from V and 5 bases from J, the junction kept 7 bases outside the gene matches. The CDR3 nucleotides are TGTGCCAGCAGCCTCATGGACAGGACCAATGAAAAACTGTTTTTT. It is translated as CASSLMDRTNEKLFF.

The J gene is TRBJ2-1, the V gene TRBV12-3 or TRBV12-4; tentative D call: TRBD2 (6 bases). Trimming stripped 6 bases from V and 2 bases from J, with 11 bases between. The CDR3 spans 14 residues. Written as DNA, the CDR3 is TGTGCCAGCAGCTTGGGACTTACCTACAATGAGCAGTTCTTC. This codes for CASSLGLTYNEQFF.

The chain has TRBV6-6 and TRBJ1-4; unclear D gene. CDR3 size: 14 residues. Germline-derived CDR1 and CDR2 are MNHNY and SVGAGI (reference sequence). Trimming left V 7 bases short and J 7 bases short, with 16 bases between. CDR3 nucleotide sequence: TGTGCCAGCATCCCGGGAGGGAAGGGTGAAAAACTGTTTTTT. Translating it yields CASIPGGKGEKLFF.

The CDR3, as DNA: TGTGCCACCAGGAGGGGGCTCAATGAGCAGTTCTTC. This sequence encodes CATRRGLNEQFF. The chain couples TRBV15 to TRBJ2-1; 7 nucleotides match TRBD1. After removal of 6 bases from V and 6 bases from J, the junction contained 2 bases not matched to a gene. Per germline, CDR1 LNHNV and CDR2 YYDKDF (reference sequence). The CDR3 runs 12 residues.

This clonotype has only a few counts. The CDR3 spells CSTDNLRGAYNEQFF. In DNA form, the CDR3 reads TGCAGCACAGACAACCTCCGGGGGGCCTACAATGAGCAGTTCTTC. The chain uses TRBV29-1 and TRBJ2-1; 7 nucleotides match TRBD2. This CDR3 contains 15 residues. The J segment lost 2 bases and the V segment lost 8 bases, leaving 12 bases of the junction unmatched. Looked up from germline, CDR1 is SQVTM and CDR2 is ANQGSEA.

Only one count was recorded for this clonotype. The CDR3 reads CASSPPASSMNTEAFF. The CDR3 DNA reads TGTGCCAGCTCACCACCGGCGAGTTCCATGAACACTGAAGCTTTCTTT. The J gene is TRBJ1-1, the V gene TRBV18; D is unresolved. Trimming stripped 0 bases from V and 0 bases from J, with 11 bases between. The CDR3 runs to 16 residues. Germline V gene data show CDR1 as KGHSH and CDR2 as LQKENI.

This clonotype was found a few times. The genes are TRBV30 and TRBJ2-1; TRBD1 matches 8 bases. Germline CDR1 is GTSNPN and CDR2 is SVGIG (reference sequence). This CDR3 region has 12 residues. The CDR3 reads CALDREDNEQFF. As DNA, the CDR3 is TGTGCTTTGGACAGGGAGGATAATGAGCAGTTCTTC.

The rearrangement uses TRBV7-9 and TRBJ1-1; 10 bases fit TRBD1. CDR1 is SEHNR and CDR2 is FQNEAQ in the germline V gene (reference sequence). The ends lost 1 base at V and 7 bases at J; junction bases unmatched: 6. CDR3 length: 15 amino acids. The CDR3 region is CASSLEDRGGIEAFF. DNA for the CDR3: TGTGCCAGCAGCTTAGAGGACAGGGGGGGAATTGAAGCTTTCTTT.

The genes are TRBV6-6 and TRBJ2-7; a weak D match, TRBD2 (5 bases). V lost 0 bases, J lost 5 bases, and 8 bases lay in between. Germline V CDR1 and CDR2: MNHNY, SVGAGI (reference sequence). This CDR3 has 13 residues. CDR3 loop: CASSYSRGNEQYF. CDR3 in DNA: TGTGCCAGCAGTTACTCTAGAGGGAACGAGCAGTACTTC.

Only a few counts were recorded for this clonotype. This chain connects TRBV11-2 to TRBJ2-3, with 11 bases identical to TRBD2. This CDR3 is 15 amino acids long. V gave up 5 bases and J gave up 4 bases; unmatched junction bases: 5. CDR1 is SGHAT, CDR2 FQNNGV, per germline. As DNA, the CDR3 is TGTGCCAGCAGCATACTTAGCGGGGGGGCAGATACGCAGTATTTT. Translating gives CASSILSGGADTQYF.

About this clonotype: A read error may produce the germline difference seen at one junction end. The CDR3 sequence: CASSPTPRGGKLFF. The CDR3 region has the DNA TGTGCCAGCAGCCCGACACCCCGGGGCGGGAAGCTGTTTTTT. This sequence joins TRBV7-9 and TRBJ2-2; D perhaps matches TRBD2 (6 bases). Looked up from germline, CDR1 is SEHNR and CDR2 is FQNEAQ (reference sequence). This CDR3 is 14 amino acids long.

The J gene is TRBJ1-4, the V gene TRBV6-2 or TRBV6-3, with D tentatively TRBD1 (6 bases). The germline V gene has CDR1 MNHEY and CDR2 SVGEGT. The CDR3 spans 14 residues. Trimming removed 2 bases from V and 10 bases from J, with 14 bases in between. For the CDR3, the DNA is TGTGCCAGCAGTTACCCGCAGGGGTTCGGAAAACTGTTTTTT. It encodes CASSYPQGFGKLFF.

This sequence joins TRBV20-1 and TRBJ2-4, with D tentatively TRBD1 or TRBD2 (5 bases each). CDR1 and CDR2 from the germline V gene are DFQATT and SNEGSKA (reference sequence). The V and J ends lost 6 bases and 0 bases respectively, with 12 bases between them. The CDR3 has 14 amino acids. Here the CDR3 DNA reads TGCAGTGCGGGACCCCTAGGAGCCAAAAACATTCAGTACTTC. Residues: CSAGPLGAKNIQYF.

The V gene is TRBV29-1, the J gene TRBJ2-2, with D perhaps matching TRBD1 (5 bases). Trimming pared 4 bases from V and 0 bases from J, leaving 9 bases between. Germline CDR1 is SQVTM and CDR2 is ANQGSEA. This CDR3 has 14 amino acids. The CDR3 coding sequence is TGCAGCGTTGGAACAGGCTCGAACACCGGGGAGCTGTTTTTT. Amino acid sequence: CSVGTGSNTGELFF.